The clone carrying this T cell receptor (beta chain) showed up many times. Its antigen is undetermined. The sample belongs to a study of human T cells and chemical hapten exposure. Study-level results: Expanded TCRs made up significantly more big CDR3 similarity clusters than controls did.

MiXCR, run by TCRdb on the RACE reads, gives a single entry per CDR3 protein. The sample records about 26,000 distinct CDR3 sequences, 8% to 10% being singletons. The time point here: patch test 2, 6 weeks after DPC sensitization. Treatment defined: therapeutic diphenylcyclopropenone sensitization with weekly scalp DPC. Ahead of each patch test application, blood was drawn. Here the sequenced sample was whole blood, taken in connection with sensitization to the hapten diphenylcyclopropenone (DPC). The TCR sequence derives from a man younger than 40 with alopecia areata. Some clones in this sample may be carry-over from other donors' samples.

CDR3 sequence (DNA): TGTGCCATCATCGACAGTTCTAGCACAGATACGCAGTATTTT. Amino acids: CAIIDSSSTDTQYF. The gene calls are TRBV3-1 and TRBJ2-3, with D possibly being TRBD1 (5 bases). The CDR3 contains 14 residues. Germline assignment: CDR1 LGHDT and CDR2 YNNKEL (reference sequence). V was cut by 10 bases and J by 0 bases, with 14 bases left in between.